The present T cell receptor beta chain was sequenced within a study of cytomegalovirus exposure and HLA in healthy donors. Looked up from germline, CDR1 is MNHEY and CDR2 is SMNVEV (reference sequence). The CDR3 is 17 residues long. V trimming: 0 bases; J trimming: 0 bases; junction bases outside the gene matches: 4. A note on this clone: The antigen remains undetermined.

Study-level findings and limits: Prediction of most subjects' HLA-A and HLA-B alleles by TCR beta sequences was reportedly accurate. TCR beta chains numbering some 160 were designated cytomegalovirus-associated. Immune exposure data for these donors was limited to CMV serostatus. Analyzed later, most CMV-associated TCR beta chains appeared HLA-restricted.

Vbeta (60) and Jbeta (13) primers were used in the PCR. Sequencing was performed with immunoSEQ multiplex PCR; in TCRdb, only in-frame clones are kept and a portion is missing. The sample lists 93,000 or so clones, just under 85% occurring once. The receptor was derived from a woman younger than 35 in good health and CMV-seropositive. The V and J genes are TRBV27 and TRBJ2-2, with 7 bases aligning to TRBD1. Specimen: PBMCs. The CDR3 sequence: CASSLSWTGANTGELFF. CDR3 coding DNA: TGTGCCAGCAGTTTATCGTGGACAGGAGCGAACACCGGGGAGCTGTTTTTT.